What follows describes a single TCR beta chain. Antigen specificity is unknown. The use of a sample-barcoded 5' primer and a J-beta primer mix characterized a second PCR of about 7 to 12 cycles. Each cDNA molecule received a tag from a template-switch adaptor that had 12 random nucleotides. Using its own MiXCR run on the 5' RACE reads, TCRdb lists one record per CDR3 protein. The repertoire holds more than 800,000 distinct CDR3 sequences, 35% to 50% seen once, with under 20% in the top ten. This specimen comes from a study of blood T cells in healthy people across ages. Study-wide findings and caveats: Long-lived donors carried more naive CD4+ cells and greater diversity than aged donors.

Germline assignment: CDR1 SGHDN and CDR2 FVKESK. This CDR3 has 17 amino acids. V was clipped by 4 bases and J by 0 bases; unmatched bases: 7. The J gene is TRBJ2-1, the V gene TRBV14, with 9 positions matching TRBD2. Sample: blood. The origin of this receptor is an older woman in good health. The chain's CDR3 is CASSPSSGMISYNEQFF. As DNA, the CDR3 is TGTGCCAGCAGCCCCTCTAGCGGGATGATCTCCTACAATGAGCAGTTCTTC.